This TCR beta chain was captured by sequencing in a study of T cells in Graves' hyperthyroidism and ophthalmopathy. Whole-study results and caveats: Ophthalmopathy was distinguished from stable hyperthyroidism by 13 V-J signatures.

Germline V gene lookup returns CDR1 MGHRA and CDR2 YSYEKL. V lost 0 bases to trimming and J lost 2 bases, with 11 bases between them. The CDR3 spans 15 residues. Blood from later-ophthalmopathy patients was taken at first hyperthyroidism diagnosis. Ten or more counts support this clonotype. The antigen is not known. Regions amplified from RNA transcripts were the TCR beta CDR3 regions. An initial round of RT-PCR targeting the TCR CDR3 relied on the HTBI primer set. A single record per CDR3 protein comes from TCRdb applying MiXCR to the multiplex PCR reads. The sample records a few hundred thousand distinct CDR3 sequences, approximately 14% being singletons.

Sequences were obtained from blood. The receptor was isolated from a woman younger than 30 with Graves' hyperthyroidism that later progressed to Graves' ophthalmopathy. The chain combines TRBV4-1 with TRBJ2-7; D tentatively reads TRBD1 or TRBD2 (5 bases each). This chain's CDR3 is CASSQDRDVTYEQYF. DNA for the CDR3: TGCGCCAGCAGCCAAGATAGGGACGTAACCTACGAGCAGTACTTC.